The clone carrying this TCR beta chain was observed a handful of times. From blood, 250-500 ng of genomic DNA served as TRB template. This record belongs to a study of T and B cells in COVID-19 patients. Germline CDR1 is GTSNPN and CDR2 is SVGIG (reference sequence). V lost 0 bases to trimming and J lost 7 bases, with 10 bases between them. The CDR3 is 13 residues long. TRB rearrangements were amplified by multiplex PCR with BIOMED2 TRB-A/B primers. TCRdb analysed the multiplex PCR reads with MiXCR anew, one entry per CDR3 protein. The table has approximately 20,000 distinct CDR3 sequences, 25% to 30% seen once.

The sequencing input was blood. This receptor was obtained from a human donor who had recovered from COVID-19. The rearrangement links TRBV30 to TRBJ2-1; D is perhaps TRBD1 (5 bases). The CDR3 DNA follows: TGTGCCTGGAGTGTACCTAGGGGAAATGAGCAGTTCTTC. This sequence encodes CAWSVPRGNEQFF.